This TCR beta chain was sequenced during a study of T cell responses to AZD1222 COVID-19 vaccine. Overall study results and limits: With two AZD1222 doses given, Spike-specific TCR breadth and depth both rose. The donor group comprised mostly white British people and more females; the analysis possibly underestimated clonal diversity. Unmutated variant regions are reportedly targeted by nearly half of spike-specific TCRs.

This CDR3 has 14 residues. The V and J ends lost 6 bases and 2 bases, in that order; junction bases with no gene match: 5. Germline CDR1 is MNHEY and CDR2 is SVGAGI. Remarks on this clone: The antigen is not known.

The table came from immunoSEQ multiplex PCR; TCRdb's copy has only in-frame clones and leaves some out. The sample has 160,000 or so clones, roughly nine tenths seen once. This sequence joins TRBV6-5 and TRBJ1-1, with TRBD1 matching over 8 bases. The material sequenced was peripheral blood, taken on day 0 of AZD1222 vaccination. The sequence was collected from an adult in good health. Written as DNA, the CDR3 is TGTGCCAGCAGCCCCAGGGGGCGAAACACTGAAGCTTTCTTT. Translating gives CASSPRGRNTEAFF.